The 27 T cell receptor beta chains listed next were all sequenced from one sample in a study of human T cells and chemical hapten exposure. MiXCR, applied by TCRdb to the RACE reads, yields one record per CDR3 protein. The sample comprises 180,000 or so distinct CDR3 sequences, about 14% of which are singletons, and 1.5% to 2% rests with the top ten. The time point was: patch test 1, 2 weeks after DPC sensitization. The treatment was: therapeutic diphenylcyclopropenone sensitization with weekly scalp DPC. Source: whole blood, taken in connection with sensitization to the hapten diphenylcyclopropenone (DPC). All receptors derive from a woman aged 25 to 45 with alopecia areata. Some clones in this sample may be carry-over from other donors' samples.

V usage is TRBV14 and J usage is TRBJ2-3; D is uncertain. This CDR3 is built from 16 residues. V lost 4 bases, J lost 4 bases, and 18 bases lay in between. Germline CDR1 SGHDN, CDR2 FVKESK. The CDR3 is CASSPHRRSGADTQYF. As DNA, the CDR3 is TGTGCCAGCAGCCCTCACCGACGGAGTGGTGCAGATACGCAGTATTTT.

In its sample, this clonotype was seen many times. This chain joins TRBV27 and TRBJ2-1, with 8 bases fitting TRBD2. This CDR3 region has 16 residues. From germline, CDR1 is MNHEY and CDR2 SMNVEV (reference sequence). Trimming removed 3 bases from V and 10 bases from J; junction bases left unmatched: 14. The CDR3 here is CASSFFAGGTPLEQFF. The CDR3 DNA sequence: TGTGCCAGCAGTTTTTTCGCGGGGGGAACCCCCTTGGAGCAGTTCTTC.

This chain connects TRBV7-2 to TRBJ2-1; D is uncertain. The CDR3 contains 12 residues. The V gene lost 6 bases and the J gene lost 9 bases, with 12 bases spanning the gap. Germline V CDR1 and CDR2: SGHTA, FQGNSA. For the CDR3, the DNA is TGTGCCAGCAGACCCTTACCCGGTGAGCAGTTCTTC. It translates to CASRPLPGEQFF.

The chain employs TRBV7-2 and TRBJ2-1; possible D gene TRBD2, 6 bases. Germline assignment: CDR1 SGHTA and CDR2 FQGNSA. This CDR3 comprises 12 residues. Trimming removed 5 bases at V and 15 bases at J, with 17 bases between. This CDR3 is CASSPSLAPPFF. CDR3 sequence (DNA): TGTGCCAGCAGCCCATCACTAGCTCCTCCGTTCTTC. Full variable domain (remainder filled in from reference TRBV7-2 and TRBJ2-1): GAGVSQSPSNKVTEKGKDVELRCDPISGHTALYWYRQSLGQGLEFLIYFQGNSAPDKSGLPSDRFSAERTGGSVSTLTIQRTQQEDSAVYLCASSPSLAPPFFGPGTRLTVL.

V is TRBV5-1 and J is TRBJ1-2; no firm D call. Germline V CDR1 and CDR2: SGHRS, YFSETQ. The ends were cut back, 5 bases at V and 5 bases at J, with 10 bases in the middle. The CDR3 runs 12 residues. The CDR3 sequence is CASSNRDYGYTF. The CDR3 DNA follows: TGCGCCAGCAGTAACCGGGATTATGGCTACACCTTC.

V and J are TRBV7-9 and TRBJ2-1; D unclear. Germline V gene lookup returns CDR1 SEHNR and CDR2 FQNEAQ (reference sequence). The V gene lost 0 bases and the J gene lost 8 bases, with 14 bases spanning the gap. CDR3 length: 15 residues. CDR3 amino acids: CASSLATSGSDEQFF. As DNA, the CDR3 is TGTGCCAGCAGCTTAGCGACTTCAGGATCCGATGAGCAGTTCTTC. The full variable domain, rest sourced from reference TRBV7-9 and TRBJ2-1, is DTGVSQNPRHKITKRGQNVTFRCDPISEHNRLYWYRQTLGQGPEFLTYFQNEAQLEKSRLLSDRFSAERPKGSFSTLEIQRTEQGDSAMYLCASSLATSGSDEQFFGPGTRLTVL.

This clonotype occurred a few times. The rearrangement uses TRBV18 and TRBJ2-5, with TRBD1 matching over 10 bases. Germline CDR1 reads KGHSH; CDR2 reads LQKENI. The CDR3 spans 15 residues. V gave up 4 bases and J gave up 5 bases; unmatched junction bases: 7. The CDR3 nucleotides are TGTGCCAGCTCACGACAGGGGGCTGTTGGTGAGACCCAGTACTTC. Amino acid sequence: CASSRQGAVGETQYF.

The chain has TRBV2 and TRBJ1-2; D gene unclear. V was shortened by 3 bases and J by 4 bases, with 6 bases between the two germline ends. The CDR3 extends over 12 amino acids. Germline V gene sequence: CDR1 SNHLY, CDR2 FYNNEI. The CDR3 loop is CASSDGSYGYTF. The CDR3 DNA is TGTGCCAGCAGTGATGGGAGCTATGGCTACACCTTC. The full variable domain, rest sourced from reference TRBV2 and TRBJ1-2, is EPEVTQTPSHQVTQMGQEVILRCVPISNHLYFYWYRQILGQKVEFLVSFYNNEISEKSEIFDDQFSVERPDGSNFTLKIRSTKLEDSAMYFCASSDGSYGYTFGSGTRLTVV.

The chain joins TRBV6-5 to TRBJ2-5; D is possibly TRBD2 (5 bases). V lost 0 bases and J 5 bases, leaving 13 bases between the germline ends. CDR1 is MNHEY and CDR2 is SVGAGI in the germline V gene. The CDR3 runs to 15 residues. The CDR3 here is CASSYSSLRRETQYF. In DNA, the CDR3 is TGTGCCAGCAGTTACTCGAGCCTGCGGAGGGAGACCCAGTACTTC.

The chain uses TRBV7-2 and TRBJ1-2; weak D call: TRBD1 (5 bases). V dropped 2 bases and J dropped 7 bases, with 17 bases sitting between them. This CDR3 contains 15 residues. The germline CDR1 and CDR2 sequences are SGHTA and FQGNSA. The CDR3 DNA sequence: TGTGCCAGCAGCTTAAGAGAACGGCAGGGCTTTGGCTACACCTTC. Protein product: CASSLRERQGFGYTF. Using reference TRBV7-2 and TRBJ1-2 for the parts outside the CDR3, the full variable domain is GAGVSQSPSNKVTEKGKDVELRCDPISGHTALYWYRQSLGQGLEFLIYFQGNSAPDKSGLPSDRFSAERTGGSVSTLTIQRTQQEDSAVYLCASSLRERQGFGYTFGSGTRLTVV.

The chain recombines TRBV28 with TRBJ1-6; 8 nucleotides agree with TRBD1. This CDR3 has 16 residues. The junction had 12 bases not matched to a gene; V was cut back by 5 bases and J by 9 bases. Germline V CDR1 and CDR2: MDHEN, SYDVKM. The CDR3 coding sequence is TGTGCCAGCAGTGTCTCAGGGGGCGCGTTTCGTTCACCCCTCCACTTT. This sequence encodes CASSVSGGAFRSPLHF.

CDR3: CASSTISRVRQFF. The CDR3 DNA is TGTGCCAGCAGCACCATTTCCCGGGTCCGGCAGTTCTTC. V and J are TRBV21-1 and TRBJ2-1; the table's D call of TRBD1 was not tested on the DNA. TRBV21-1 is a pseudogene segment. There are 13 residues in the CDR3.

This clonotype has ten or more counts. The CDR3 nucleotides are TGTGCCAGCAGCCGTCGGGGTTCGCCGGGCTACACCTTC. Translated: CASSRRGSPGYTF. V and J are TRBV3-1 and TRBJ1-2; the D is unclear. V lost 4 bases to trimming and J lost 8 bases, with 14 bases between them. This CDR3 is 13 amino acids long. Germline-derived CDR1 and CDR2 are LGHDT and YNNKEL (reference sequence). Combining the CDR3 with reference TRBV3-1 and TRBJ1-2 gives the whole variable domain DTAVSQTPKYLVTQMGNDKSIKCEQNLGHDTMYWYKQDSKKFLKIMFSYNNKELIINETVPNRFSPKSPDKAHLNLHINSLELGDSAVYFCASSRRGSPGYTFGSGTRLTVV.

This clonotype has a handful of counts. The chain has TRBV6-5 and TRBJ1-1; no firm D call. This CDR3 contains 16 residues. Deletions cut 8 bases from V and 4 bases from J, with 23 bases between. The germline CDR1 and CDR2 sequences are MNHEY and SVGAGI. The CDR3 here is CASVRLPNHPGTEAFF. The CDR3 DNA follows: TGTGCCAGCGTTAGACTCCCCAATCATCCAGGCACTGAAGCTTTCTTT.

The CDR3 DNA reads TGCGCCAGCAGCCAAGATAATTACTCCGGCTACGAGCAGTACTTC. It codes for CASSQDNYSGYEQYF. The chain links TRBV4-3 to TRBJ2-7; D is unclear. The CDR3 has 15 residues. The V end was cut by 0 bases, the J end by 3 bases, with 12 bases between. The V gene's germline CDR1 is LGHNA and CDR2 YSLEER.

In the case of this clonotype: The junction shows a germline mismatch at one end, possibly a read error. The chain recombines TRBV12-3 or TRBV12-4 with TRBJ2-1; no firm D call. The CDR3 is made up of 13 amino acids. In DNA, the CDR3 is TGTGCCAGCAGTTTTGGCCCCTACAATGAGCAGCTCTTC. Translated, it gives CASSFGPYNEQLF.

The CDR3 loop reads CASSFGTVNSGNTIYF. CDR3 nucleotide sequence: TGTGCCAGCAGCTTCGGGACAGTTAACTCTGGAAACACCATATATTTT. The chain joins TRBV7-2 to TRBJ1-3; the match to TRBD1 covers 7 bases. V shed 3 bases and J 0 bases; nucleotides not matched to a gene: 5. The CDR3 totals 16 residues. Germline V gene data show CDR1 as SGHTA and CDR2 as FQGNSA.

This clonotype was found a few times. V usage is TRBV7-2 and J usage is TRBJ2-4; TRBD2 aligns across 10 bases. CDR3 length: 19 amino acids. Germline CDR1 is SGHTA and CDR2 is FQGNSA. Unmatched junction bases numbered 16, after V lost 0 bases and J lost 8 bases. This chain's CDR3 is CASSLALRLAGVGGDIQYF. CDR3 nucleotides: TGTGCCAGCAGCTTAGCTCTACGGCTAGCGGGAGTGGGCGGAGACATTCAGTACTTC.

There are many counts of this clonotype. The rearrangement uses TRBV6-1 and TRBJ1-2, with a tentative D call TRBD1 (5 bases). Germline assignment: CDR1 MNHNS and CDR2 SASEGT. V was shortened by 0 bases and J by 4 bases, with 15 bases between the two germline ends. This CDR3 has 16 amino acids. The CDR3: CASSEARQLRSYGYTF. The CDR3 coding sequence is TGTGCCAGCAGTGAAGCACGACAGCTTAGATCCTATGGCTACACCTTC.

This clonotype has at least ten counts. The CDR3 region has the DNA TGTGCCAGTAGTAAACAGGGAGGCTACGAGCAGTACTTC. Translating gives CASSKQGGYEQYF. This chain uses TRBV19 with TRBJ2-7, with D possibly being TRBD1 or TRBD2 (6 bases each). The germline V gene encodes CDR1 LNHDA and CDR2 SQIVND (reference sequence). V was cut by 4 bases and J by 3 bases, with 10 bases left in between. This CDR3 comprises 13 residues.

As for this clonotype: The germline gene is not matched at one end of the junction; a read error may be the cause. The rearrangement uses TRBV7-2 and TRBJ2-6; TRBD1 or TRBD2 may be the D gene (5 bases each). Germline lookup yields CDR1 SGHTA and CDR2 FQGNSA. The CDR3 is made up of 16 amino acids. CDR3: CAGRSGRGSGANVLTF. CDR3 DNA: TGTGCCGGCAGATCGGGACGGGGCTCTGGGGCCAACGTCCTGACTTTC.

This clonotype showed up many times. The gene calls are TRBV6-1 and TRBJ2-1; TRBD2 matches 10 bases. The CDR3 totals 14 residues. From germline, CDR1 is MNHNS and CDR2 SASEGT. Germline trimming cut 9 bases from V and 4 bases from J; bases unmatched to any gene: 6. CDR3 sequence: CASALAGRYNEQFF. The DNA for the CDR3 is TGTGCCAGTGCACTAGCGGGGCGGTACAATGAGCAGTTCTTC.

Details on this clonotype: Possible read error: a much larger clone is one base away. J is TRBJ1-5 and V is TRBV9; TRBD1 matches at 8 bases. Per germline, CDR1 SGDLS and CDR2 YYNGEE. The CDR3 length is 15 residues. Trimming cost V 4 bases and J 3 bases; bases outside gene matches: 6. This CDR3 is CASSTGTGLNQPQHF. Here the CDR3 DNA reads TGTGCCAGCAGCACCGGGACAGGCCTCAATCAGCCCCAGCATTTT. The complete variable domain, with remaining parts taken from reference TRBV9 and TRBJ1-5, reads DSGVTQTPKHLITATGQRVTLRCSPRSGDLSVYWYQQSLDQGLQFLIQYYNGEERAKGNILERFSAQQFPDLHSELNLSSLELGDSALYFCASSTGTGLNQPQHFGDGTRLSIL.

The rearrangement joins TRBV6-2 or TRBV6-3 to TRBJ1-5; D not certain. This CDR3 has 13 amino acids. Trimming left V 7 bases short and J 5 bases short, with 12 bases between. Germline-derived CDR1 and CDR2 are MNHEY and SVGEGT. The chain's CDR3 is CASTMSIYQPQHF. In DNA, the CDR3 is TGTGCCAGCACCATGTCGATTTATCAGCCCCAGCATTTT.

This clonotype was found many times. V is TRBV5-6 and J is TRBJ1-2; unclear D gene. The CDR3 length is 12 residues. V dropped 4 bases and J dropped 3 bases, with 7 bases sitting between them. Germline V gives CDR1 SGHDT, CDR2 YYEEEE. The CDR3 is CASSEGHYGYTF. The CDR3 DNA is TGTGCCAGCAGCGAAGGACACTATGGCTACACCTTC.

The CDR3 here is CASSRPGHQKANEQFF. CDR3 DNA: TGTGCCAGCAGTCGGCCGGGACACCAAAAAGCCAATGAGCAGTTCTTC. This chain links TRBV6-2 or TRBV6-3 with TRBJ2-1, with D perhaps TRBD1 (6 bases). CDR1 is MNHEY and CDR2 is SVGEGT in the germline V gene. V was clipped by 5 bases and J by 6 bases, with 20 bases between them. The CDR3 length is 16 residues.

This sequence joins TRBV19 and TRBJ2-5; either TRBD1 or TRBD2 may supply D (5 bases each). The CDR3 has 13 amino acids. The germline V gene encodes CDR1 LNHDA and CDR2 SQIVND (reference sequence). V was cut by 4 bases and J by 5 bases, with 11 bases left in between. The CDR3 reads CASSRAGTETQYF. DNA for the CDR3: TGTGCCAGTAGTAGAGCAGGGACGGAGACCCAGTACTTC. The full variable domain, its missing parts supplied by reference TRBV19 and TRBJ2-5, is DGGITQSPKYLFRKEGQNVTLSCEQNLNHDAMYWYRQDPGQGLRLIYYSQIVNDFQKGDIAEGYSVSREKKESFPLTVTSAQKNPTAFYLCASSRAGTETQYFGPGTRLLVL.